The 31 T cell receptor beta chains below come from one sample, sequenced in a study of shared clonotypes between healthy human individuals. Assay used: immunoSEQ multiplex PCR; TCRdb lists only in-frame clones, some missing. The table has around 1.4 million clones, around 98.5% seen once; the top ten hold about 0.4%. The sequencing input was naive CD4+ T cells sorted from blood. Described subset: CD45RA+ positively selected. These receptors all stem from a man aged 25 to 40 in good health.

The gene calls are TRBV27 and TRBJ2-1; D may be TRBD2 (5 bases). V shed 4 bases and J shed 2 bases, with 15 bases lying between them. The CDR3 is 16 residues long. Germline loops: CDR1 MNHEY, CDR2 SMNVEV (reference sequence). CDR3 in amino acids: CASSSLPQRTYNEQFF. CDR3 DNA sequence: TGTGCCAGCAGTTCTCTCCCGCAGCGGACCTACAATGAGCAGTTCTTC.

The chain employs TRBV28 and TRBJ2-1; 10 bases match TRBD2. After removal of 6 bases from V and 6 bases from J, the junction contained 8 bases not matched to a gene. Germline loops: CDR1 MDHEN, CDR2 SYDVKM. The CDR3 has 15 amino acids. The CDR3 loop is CASRPLAGGPNEQFF. CDR3 bases: TGTGCCAGCAGACCTTTAGCGGGAGGTCCCAATGAGCAGTTCTTC.

The V gene is TRBV10-3, the J gene TRBJ2-7, with D hard to call. CDR3 length: 12 amino acids. V lost 2 bases to trimming and J lost 4 bases, with 6 bases between them. Per germline, CDR1 ENHRY and CDR2 SYGVKD. The CDR3 coding sequence is TGTGCCATCAGTGAGAGGAAATACGAGCAGTACTTC. Its protein is CAISERKYEQYF.

The chain combines TRBV5-1 with TRBJ2-7, with a tentative D call TRBD2 (6 bases). Trimming left V 4 bases short and J 7 bases short, with 18 bases between. This CDR3 contains 14 residues. Per the germline V gene, CDR1 is SGHRS and CDR2 is YFSETQ. The CDR3 spells CASSRDSQTWEQYF. As DNA, the CDR3 is TGCGCCAGCAGCCGGGACTCCCAGACGTGGGAGCAGTACTTC.

This clone was recorded only once. The gene calls are TRBV11-3 and TRBJ2-3; D gene ambiguous. The CDR3 loop spans 12 amino acids. The V end lost 3 bases, the J end lost 10 bases, and 11 bases lay between the germline ends. CDR1 and CDR2 from the germline V gene are SGHNT and YENEEA. CDR3 residues: CASSFGPMAQYF. In nucleotides, the CDR3 is TGTGCCAGCAGCTTCGGTCCAATGGCGCAGTATTTT. Based on the CDR3 plus reference TRBV11-3 and TRBJ2-3, the full variable domain is EAGVVQSPRYKIIEKKQPVAFWCNPISGHNTLYWYLQNLGQGPELLIRYENEEAVDDSQLPKDRFSAERLKGVDSTLKIQPAELGDSAVYLCASSFGPMAQYFGPGTRLTVL.

This rearrangement joins TRBV5-1 to TRBJ2-2, with 10 bases lining up with TRBD2. CDR3 length: 16 amino acids. V was clipped by 0 bases and J by 7 bases; unmatched bases: 6. Per the germline V gene, CDR1 is SGHRS and CDR2 is YFSETQ. CDR3 sequence: CASSLEAGGPGGELFF. The CDR3, as DNA: TGCGCCAGCAGCTTGGAAGCGGGAGGGCCTGGCGGGGAGCTGTTTTTT.

The chain couples TRBV2 to TRBJ1-1; a weak D match, TRBD1 (5 bases). Germline CDR1 is SNHLY and CDR2 is FYNNEI. V lost 8 bases, J lost 0 bases, and 13 bases lay in between. The CDR3 runs to 14 residues. CDR3 sequence (DNA): TGTGCCAGCTGTACAGGAAGCATGAACACTGAAGCTTTCTTT. Translation: CASCTGSMNTEAFF.

The chain uses TRBV7-9 and TRBJ1-4; possible D gene TRBD1, 6 bases. V lost 2 bases, J lost 8 bases, and 15 bases lay in between. The CDR3 spans 15 residues. In germline, CDR1 is SEHNR, CDR2 FQNEAQ (reference sequence). CDR3 DNA: TGTGCCAGCAGCTTAAGTGGGGGCGCGGGAGAAAAACTGTTTTTT. Protein product: CASSLSGGAGEKLFF.

CDR3 DNA: TGTGCCAGCAGCCCCCGGATGGGCGGGAGCCCGGGGGGGGATACGCAGTATTTT. It encodes CASSPRMGGSPGGDTQYF. The chain combines TRBV7-2 with TRBJ2-3; 8 bases agree with TRBD2. V was clipped by 5 bases and J by 6 bases; unmatched bases: 19. Germline CDR1 and CDR2: SGHTA and FQGNSA. The CDR3 runs 18 residues.

J is TRBJ1-5 and V is TRBV10-3; no reliable D call. V was pared by 8 bases and J by 5 bases, with 13 bases between. CDR1 is ENHRY, CDR2 SYGVKD, per germline. This CDR3 has 13 amino acids. DNA of the CDR3: TGTGCCATCGCCCGGGGATGGGATCAGCCCCAGCATTTT. It is translated as CAIARGWDQPQHF.

J is TRBJ2-3 and V is TRBV29-1; TRBD2 might be the D (6 bases). V was clipped by 6 bases and J by 6 bases, with 13 bases between them. The germline CDR1 and CDR2 sequences are SQVTM and ANQGSEA. The CDR3 spans 12 residues. CDR3 DNA: TGCAGCGTGTACCATACTAGCGATACGCAGTATTTT. Protein sequence: CSVYHTSDTQYF.

The rearrangement uses TRBV7-9 and TRBJ2-5; TRBD2 agrees at 15 bases. The CDR3 length is 17 residues. V shed 5 bases, J shed 5 bases, and the junction held 9 bases outside the gene matches. Germline V lookup: CDR1 SEHNR, CDR2 FQNEAQ (reference sequence). CDR3 residues: CASSRRGGLAGGETQYF. The CDR3 nucleotides are TGTGCCAGCAGCCGGCGGGGCGGACTAGCGGGAGGGGAGACCCAGTACTTC.

The J gene is TRBJ2-7, the V gene TRBV28, with D possibly being TRBD1 (6 bases). Germline CDR1 is MDHEN and CDR2 is SYDVKM. V lost 4 bases and J 2 bases, leaving 9 bases between the germline ends. The CDR3 contains 13 residues. CDR3 coding DNA: TGTGCCAGCAGTTCCTGGACAGCCTACGAGCAGTACTTC. Translating it yields CASSSWTAYEQYF.

This clone was detected once. The chain recombines TRBV19 with TRBJ2-5; 7 nucleotides agree with TRBD2. The V and J ends lost 3 bases and 2 bases, in that order; junction bases with no gene match: 6. This CDR3 has 15 residues. The germline V gene has CDR1 LNHDA and CDR2 SQIVND (reference sequence). This CDR3 reads CASSIFGGRQETQYF. CDR3 nucleotides: TGTGCCAGTAGTATCTTCGGGGGGAGGCAAGAGACCCAGTACTTC.

The DNA for the CDR3 is TGTGCCAGCAGCTTGAGTCAGGATCAGCCCCAGCATTTT. Its translation is CASSLSQDQPQHF. The chain carries TRBV5-4 and TRBJ1-5; D call uncertain. The CDR3 sequence is 13 residues long. Trimming left V 1 base short and J 5 bases short, with 7 bases between. The germline V gene encodes CDR1 SGHNT and CDR2 YYREEE (reference sequence).

The chain has TRBV27 and TRBJ1-5, with D uncertain. CDR1 and CDR2 from the germline V gene are MNHEY and SMNVEV (reference sequence). This CDR3 spans 14 amino acids. Trimming removed 3 bases at V and 4 bases at J, with 10 bases between. This CDR3 reads CASSFLGPNQPQHF. The CDR3 DNA sequence: TGTGCCAGCAGTTTCCTAGGGCCAAATCAGCCCCAGCATTTT.

The rearrangement joins TRBV27 to TRBJ1-5; D remains unclear. The ends were cut back, 6 bases at V and 2 bases at J, with 14 bases in the middle. From germline, CDR1 is MNHEY and CDR2 SMNVEV (reference sequence). CDR3 length: 15 amino acids. CDR3 DNA: TGTGCCAGCAGATCAGGTATCGGGGGCAATCAGCCCCAGCATTTT. Translating gives CASRSGIGGNQPQHF.

With regard to this clone: This sample includes further DNA sequences coding for the same CDR3. The V call is TRBV18, the J call TRBJ2-3; the D is unclear. CDR1 and CDR2 from the germline V gene are KGHSH and LQKENI. The CDR3 is made up of 13 amino acids. V was shortened by 3 bases and J by 6 bases, with 10 bases between the two germline ends. Here the CDR3 reads CASSPGTADTQYF. CDR3 coding DNA: TGTGCCAGCTCACCTGGTACCGCGGATACGCAGTATTTT.

This chain uses TRBV27 with TRBJ2-1; TRBD2 matches 14 bases. Unmatched junction bases numbered 10, after V lost 6 bases and J lost 6 bases. CDR3 length equals 17 residues. Per germline, CDR1 MNHEY and CDR2 SMNVEV (reference sequence). The CDR3 DNA reads as TGTGCCAGCAGACTGACTAGCGGGAGGGCCCAGGGCAATGAGCAGTTCTTC. Its protein product is CASRLTSGRAQGNEQFF.

This sequence joins TRBV9 and TRBJ2-7; D not certain. Germline V gene lookup returns CDR1 SGDLS and CDR2 YYNGEE. The V gene lost 4 bases and the J gene lost 7 bases, with 15 bases spanning the gap. The CDR3 runs 13 residues. The CDR3: CASSPNSIGEQYF. DNA for the CDR3: TGTGCCAGCAGCCCGAACTCCATCGGGGAGCAGTACTTC.

The V and J genes are TRBV18 and TRBJ2-1, with TRBD2 matching 7 bases. V lost 4 bases to trimming and J lost 7 bases; unmatched junction nucleotides: 7. Germline CDR1 reads KGHSH; CDR2 reads LQKENI. CDR3 length: 14 residues. As DNA, the CDR3 is TGTGCCAGCTCACGAAGCGGGACTGCAAATGAGCAGTTCTTC. Translated: CASSRSGTANEQFF.

This chain uses TRBV7-9 with TRBJ2-5; D ambiguous. V was clipped by 4 bases and J by 5 bases, with 14 bases between them. There are 14 residues in the CDR3. The germline V gene encodes CDR1 SEHNR and CDR2 FQNEAQ (reference sequence). The CDR3 bases are TGTGCCAGCAGCTCAAAAGACAAGGCGGAGACCCAGTACTTC. Its protein is CASSSKDKAETQYF.

The CDR3 is CASSYSRLAYNEQFF. For the CDR3, the DNA is TGTGCCAGCAGTTACTCGCGACTAGCGTACAATGAGCAGTTCTTC. The rearrangement uses TRBV6-6 and TRBJ2-1; 8 nucleotides agree with TRBD2. Unmatched junction bases numbered 2, after V lost 0 bases and J lost 4 bases. Germline assignment: CDR1 MNHNY and CDR2 SVGAGI (reference sequence). This CDR3 region has 15 residues.

This chain connects TRBV10-1 to TRBJ2-7, with D unclear. CDR3 length: 15 residues. The V gene's germline CDR1 is WNHNN and CDR2 SYGVQD (reference sequence). V gave up 5 bases and J gave up 2 bases, with 16 bases separating them. The CDR3 reads CASSKVSASPYEQYF. Here the CDR3 DNA reads TGCGCCAGCAGTAAGGTCTCGGCCAGTCCCTACGAGCAGTACTTC.

The rearrangement joins TRBV6-5 to TRBJ2-7; no reliable D call. Trimming took 0 bases from V and 4 from J, leaving 10 bases between them. In germline, CDR1 is MNHEY, CDR2 SVGAGI. This CDR3 has 14 amino acids. The CDR3 coding sequence is TGTGCCAGCAGTTACTCATACAGCCAGTACGAGCAGTACTTC. It encodes CASSYSYSQYEQYF.

V gene TRBV6-5 combines with J gene TRBJ2-1; 11 positions match TRBD2. Germline assignment: CDR1 MNHEY and CDR2 SVGAGI. This CDR3 is 16 amino acids long. V lost 4 bases to trimming and J lost 5 bases; unmatched junction nucleotides: 7. CDR3: CASSSSGLAEDNEQFF. The CDR3 nucleotides are TGTGCCAGCAGTTCCTCGGGACTAGCGGAAGACAATGAGCAGTTCTTC.

In regard to this clone: Different DNA sequences within this sample yield the same CDR3. The rearrangement uses TRBV7-9 and TRBJ2-3, with D hard to call. With 1 base removed from V and 3 bases from J, the gap between germline ends came to 2 bases. The CDR3 is 12 amino acids. CDR1 and CDR2 (germline): SEHNR, FQNEAQ (reference sequence). CDR3 bases: TGTGCCAGCAGCTTAGATACAGATACGCAGTATTTT. It specifies CASSLDTDTQYF.

The CDR3: CASSSTGRTEAFF. CDR3 nucleotide sequence: TGTGCCAGCAGCTCTACAGGGCGGACTGAAGCTTTCTTT. The genes are TRBV7-8 and TRBJ1-1, with D perhaps TRBD1 (6 bases). The CDR3 sequence is 13 residues long. Trimming removed 4 bases at V and 5 bases at J, with 11 bases between. Looked up from germline, CDR1 is SGHVS and CDR2 is FQNEAQ.

The chain employs TRBV7-2 and TRBJ2-1; 10 nucleotides line up with TRBD2. Looked up from germline, CDR1 is SGHTA and CDR2 is FQGNSA. The J segment lost 4 bases and the V segment lost 1 base, leaving 4 bases of the junction unmatched. There are 16 residues in the CDR3. CDR3 sequence (DNA): TGTGCCAGCAGCTTAGTGGGGACTAGCGCGTACAATGAGCAGTTCTTC. Protein product: CASSLVGTSAYNEQFF.

Of note for this clone: This CDR3 is also generated by other DNA sequences in the sample. The chain joins TRBV7-9 to TRBJ1-1, with no clear D. This CDR3 comprises 11 residues. Germline V gives CDR1 SEHNR, CDR2 FQNEAQ (reference sequence). V was shortened by 3 bases and J by 4 bases, with 3 bases between the two germline ends. CDR3 nucleotides: TGTGCCAGCAGCTTGACCACTGAAGCTTTCTTT. Translation: CASSLTTEAFF.

This clone was picked up one time. This specimen includes other DNA sequences encoding the same CDR3. The CDR3 DNA reads TGTGCCAGCAGCTTCAGCTACAATGAGCAGTTCTTC. It yields the protein CASSFSYNEQFF. This chain connects TRBV11-3 to TRBJ2-1; D is uncertain. This CDR3 region has 12 residues. The ends were cut back, 3 bases at V and 3 bases at J, with 3 bases in the middle. Germline V gene sequence: CDR1 SGHNT, CDR2 YENEEA.